One and the same sample provided the 32 T cell receptor beta chains below, sequenced in a study of vaccination effects on CD4 cells after COVID-19 (dated by TCRdb to 2021 to 2024). Antigen specificity for these receptors is unknown. The library was made by the immunoSEQ multiplex PCR assay. Here the immuneACCESS table is served through TCRdb, limited to in-frame sequences with V and J called. Missing clones are a known gap in these copies; in checked studies unresolved V genes cover under half, and the rest lacks a known reason. This sample holds around 32,000 clones; around 70% were observed only once. Together, the top ten hold roughly 12% of the sample. In the ViraFEST assay, PBMC were stimulated with viral peptide pools, and antigen-specific CD4+ T cell clonotypes were then identified by expansion using TCR sequencing. After around eleven days of culture, CD4+ T cells were isolated with the EasySep CD4+ T cell isolation kit. Each participant got two doses of an mRNA SARS-CoV-2 vaccine, either BNT162b2 or mRNA-1273.

Source: CD4+ T cells from PBMCs cultured with HCoV-229E spike peptides, taken after COVID-19 vaccination. This specimen's cell subset or site label, per the study, means: HCoV-229E spike overlapping peptide pool stimulation. The source of these receptors is a human donor who received a COVID-19 vaccine.

CDR3 nucleotides: TGTGCCAGCAGCTCAGCGGGGGGATACTCCTACGAGCAGTACTTC. Amino acid sequence: CASSSAGGYSYEQYF. The rearrangement uses TRBV7-2 and TRBJ2-7; 9 positions agree with TRBD2. Per the germline V gene, CDR1 is SGHTA and CDR2 is FQGNSA. The J segment lost 0 bases and the V segment lost 4 bases, leaving 4 bases of the junction unmatched. The CDR3 consists of 15 residues.

The sample holds one count of this clone. The chain links TRBV4-1 to TRBJ1-5; 8 nucleotides align to TRBD1. The germline V gene encodes CDR1 MGHRA and CDR2 YSYEKL. The CDR3 extends over 18 amino acids. Germline trimming cut 4 bases from V and 0 bases from J; bases unmatched to any gene: 11. CDR3 region: CASSPLDRAIHSNQPQHF. CDR3 in DNA: TGCGCCAGCAGCCCCTTGGACAGGGCTATTCATAGCAATCAGCCCCAGCATTTT.

The sample holds many counts of this clone. The sample holds other DNA sequences that translate to the same CDR3. V is TRBV30 and J is TRBJ1-5; no clear D. The CDR3 extends over 13 amino acids. Germline CDR1 is GTSNPN and CDR2 is SVGIG (reference sequence). Trimming took off 0 bases at V and 2 bases at J, with 5 bases between the two ends. The CDR3 spells CAWSVQRNQPQHF. CDR3 bases: TGTGCCTGGAGTGTACAACGCAATCAGCCCCAGCATTTT.

CDR3 sequence: CASMAGVYNEQFF. The CDR3, as DNA: TGTGCCAGTATGGCAGGGGTGTACAATGAGCAGTTCTTC. V is TRBV19 and J is TRBJ2-1, with D perhaps matching TRBD1 (6 bases). Germline V gene lookup returns CDR1 LNHDA and CDR2 SQIVND (reference sequence). The CDR3 spans 13 residues. With 7 bases removed from V and 4 bases from J, the gap between germline ends came to 11 bases.

The chain links TRBV3-1 (or the pseudogene TRBV3-2) to TRBJ2-7; D might be TRBD2 (6 bases). The CDR3 runs to 14 residues. Germline V CDR1 and CDR2: LGHDT, YNNKEL (reference sequence). V was pared by 4 bases and J by 3 bases, with 13 bases between. CDR3 DNA sequence: TGTGCCAGCAGCCTTTCTAGCGAGTACTACGAGCAGTACTTC. Residues: CASSLSSEYYEQYF.

This clone turned up a few times. The chain has TRBV5-5 and TRBJ2-5; D not certain. Germline-derived CDR1 and CDR2 are SGHKS and YYEKEE (reference sequence). Trimming took off 0 bases at V and 5 bases at J, with 20 bases between the two ends. This CDR3 region has 17 residues. The CDR3 loop is CASSLDSVLGSAETQYF. The CDR3 bases are TGTGCCAGCAGCTTGGACTCTGTGTTGGGAAGTGCTGAGACCCAGTACTTC.

This chain connects TRBV7-7 to TRBJ2-5; 8 bases are a match to TRBD1. The CDR3 extends over 15 amino acids. J gave up 2 bases and V 5 bases, and 7 bases lay outside the gene matches. Germline CDR1 reads SSHAT; CDR2 reads FNYEAQ (reference sequence). As DNA, the CDR3 is TGTGCCAGCAGCCCGAACAGGGGGGAGCAAGAGACCCAGTACTTC. Translated, it gives CASSPNRGEQETQYF.

The chain carries TRBV3-1 (or the pseudogene TRBV3-2) and TRBJ1-2, with D tentatively TRBD1 (6 bases). V was clipped by 3 bases and J by 4 bases, with 18 bases between them. CDR3 size: 16 residues. The germline V gene encodes CDR1 LGHDT and CDR2 YNNKEL (reference sequence). The CDR3 sequence: CASSQSTGGSRYGYTF. CDR3 bases: TGTGCCAGCAGCCAGTCCACGGGGGGCTCGCGCTATGGCTACACCTTC.

The chain couples TRBV27 to TRBJ2-1; D ambiguous. CDR1 and CDR2 from the germline V gene are MNHEY and SMNVEV (reference sequence). The CDR3 is made up of 15 amino acids. V was pared by 3 bases and J by 7 bases, with 16 bases between. The CDR3 sequence: CASSFGLPSFNEQFF. As DNA, the CDR3 is TGTGCCAGCAGTTTTGGCCTTCCCTCCTTTAATGAGCAGTTCTTC.

The V call is TRBV14, the J call TRBJ2-3; D ambiguous. CDR3 size: 16 residues. In germline, CDR1 is SGHDN, CDR2 FVKESK. V lost 4 bases and J 0 bases, leaving 14 bases between the germline ends. The CDR3 protein is CASSPIVTLSTDTQYF. The CDR3 bases are TGTGCCAGCAGCCCGATCGTAACTTTAAGCACAGATACGCAGTATTTT. The full variable domain, its missing parts supplied by reference TRBV14 and TRBJ2-3, is EAGVTQFPSHSVIEKGQTVTLRCDPISGHDNLYWYRRVMGKEIKFLLHFVKESKQDESGMPNNRFLAERTGGTYSTLKVQPAELEDSGVYFCASSPIVTLSTDTQYFGPGTRLTVL.

The chain uses TRBV5-1 and TRBJ1-2; TRBD1 matches 10 bases. Germline-derived CDR1 and CDR2 are SGHRS and YFSETQ. With 4 bases clipped from V and 8 bases from J, the junction kept 11 bases outside the gene matches. CDR3 size: 15 residues. This CDR3 is CASSPREGTGAGYTF. The CDR3 DNA is TGCGCCAGCAGCCCTCGAGAGGGGACAGGGGCGGGCTACACCTTC.

This clone was counted only a few times. This rearrangement joins TRBV6-1 to TRBJ2-3, with a weak D call TRBD1 (6 bases). CDR1 is MNHNS, CDR2 SASEGT, per germline. The V and J ends lost 3 bases and 0 bases respectively, with 10 bases between them. This CDR3 has 15 amino acids. The CDR3, as DNA: TGTGCCAGCAGTGACCGGACAGCTAGCACAGATACGCAGTATTTT. The encoded protein is CASSDRTASTDTQYF.

The CDR3 DNA follows: TGTGCCAGCTGGGACAGTCTATACTATGGCTACACCTTC. It yields the protein CASWDSLYYGYTF. The J gene is TRBJ1-2, the V gene TRBV6-6, with 7 bases fitting TRBD1. CDR1 is MNHNY, CDR2 SVGAGI, per germline (reference sequence). The CDR3 has 13 amino acids. J was trimmed by 3 bases and V by 8 bases; bases with no gene match: 6.

CDR3 residues: CASSSLTGPYSHEQYF. DNA for the CDR3: TGTGCCAGCAGCTCATTGACAGGGCCCTACTCACACGAGCAGTACTTC. This chain joins TRBV11-2 and TRBJ2-7, with 7 bases fitting TRBD1. V lost 4 bases and J lost 5; bases outside the gene matches: 14. The CDR3 contains 16 residues. The germline CDR1 and CDR2 sequences are SGHAT and FQNNGV. The entire variable domain, with the rest obtained from reference TRBV11-2 and TRBJ2-7, is as follows: EAGVAQSPRYKIIEKRQSVAFWCNPISGHATLYWYQQILGQGPKLLIQFQNNGVVDDSQLPKDRFSAERLKGVDSTLKIQPAKLEDSAVYLCASSSLTGPYSHEQYFGPGTRLTVT.

In this sample, this clone turned up a few times. The chain has TRBV12-5 and TRBJ1-2; no clear D gene. The CDR3 has 12 residues. CDR1 is LGHNT and CDR2 is FRNRAP in the germline V gene. V was clipped by 1 base and J by 10 bases, with 10 bases between them. This CDR3 is CASGLGSPLYTF. CDR3 DNA: TGTGCTAGTGGTTTGGGCAGTCCTCTCTACACCTTC. The variable domain in full, with the rest retrieved from reference TRBV12-5 and TRBJ1-2, is DARVTQTPRHKVTEMGQEVTMRCQPILGHNTVFWYRQTMMQGLELLAYFRNRAPLDDSGMPKDRFSAEMPDATLATLKIQPSEPRDSAVYFCASGLGSPLYTFGSGTRLTVV.

This sequence joins TRBV18 and TRBJ1-3; unclear D gene. CDR1 and CDR2 from the germline V gene are KGHSH and LQKENI. V was cut by 2 bases and J by 2 bases, with 7 bases left in between. The CDR3 totals 14 residues. The CDR3 DNA sequence: TGTGCCAGCTCACCAGCGGCAGCTGGAAACACCATATATTTT. Translation gives CASSPAAAGNTIYF. Full variable domain (rest looked up from reference TRBV18 and TRBJ1-3): NAGVMQNPRHLVRRRGQEARLRCSPMKGHSHVYWYRQLPEEGLKFMVYLQKENIIDESGMPKERFSAEFPKEGPSILRIQQVVRGDSAAYFCASSPAAAGNTIYFGEGSWLTVV.

This clone was detected only a few times. The V and J genes are TRBV10-2 and TRBJ2-1; 10 positions match TRBD2. This CDR3 region has 13 residues. V gave up 8 bases and J gave up 9 bases; unmatched junction bases: 7. Germline loops: CDR1 WSHSY, CDR2 SAAADI. The DNA of the CDR3 is TGCGCCAGCGCCAGCGGGGGGGCCAGTGAGCAGTTCTTC. Encoded protein: CASASGGASEQFF.

The genes are TRBV18 and TRBJ1-2; D is unresolved. This CDR3 has 16 amino acids. Trimming left V 2 bases short and J 0 bases short, with 13 bases between. Per the germline V gene, CDR1 is KGHSH and CDR2 is LQKENI. The CDR3 coding sequence is TGTGCCAGCTCACCAAACGCGGGCAGTTCTAACTATGGCTACACCTTC. Residues: CASSPNAGSSNYGYTF. Looking up the rest from reference TRBV18 and TRBJ1-2 gives the full variable domain: NAGVMQNPRHLVRRRGQEARLRCSPMKGHSHVYWYRQLPEEGLKFMVYLQKENIIDESGMPKERFSAEFPKEGPSILRIQQVVRGDSAAYFCASSPNAGSSNYGYTFGSGTRLTVV.

This clone showed up just a few times. The J gene is TRBJ2-5, the V gene TRBV18; the match to TRBD1 covers 8 bases. The CDR3 consists of 14 residues. Germline V gives CDR1 KGHSH, CDR2 LQKENI. Trimming took 3 bases from V and 2 from J; bases not matched to a gene: 2. The CDR3 region has the DNA TGTGCCAGCTCACCCCGGACAGGGCAAGAGACCCAGTACTTC. It specifies CASSPRTGQETQYF. Looking up the rest from reference TRBV18 and TRBJ2-5 gives the full variable domain: NAGVMQNPRHLVRRRGQEARLRCSPMKGHSHVYWYRQLPEEGLKFMVYLQKENIIDESGMPKERFSAEFPKEGPSILRIQQVVRGDSAAYFCASSPRTGQETQYFGPGTRLLVL.

The V and J genes are TRBV6-5 and TRBJ2-7, with D possibly being TRBD1 or TRBD2 (5 bases each). The CDR3 spans 13 residues. The germline CDR1 and CDR2 sequences are MNHEY and SVGAGI. V was trimmed by 6 bases and J by 6 bases, leaving 15 bases between them. CDR3 nucleotide sequence: TGTGCCAGCAGAGACCCGGGACGCGGCGAGCAGTACTTC. This translates into CASRDPGRGEQYF.

The chain recombines TRBV20-1 with TRBJ1-2; tentatively, D is TRBD1 (5 bases). The CDR3 spans 11 residues. From germline, CDR1 is DFQATT and CDR2 SNEGSKA (reference sequence). Trimming left V 7 bases short and J 6 bases short, with 12 bases between. The CDR3 here is CSGAGRDGYTF. CDR3 coding DNA: TGCAGTGGAGCAGGGCGGGATGGCTACACCTTC.

This clone has a single count. CDR3 sequence (DNA): TGTGCCAGCAGTGAATACGAGCAGTACTTC. It is translated as CASSEYEQYF. The chain recombines TRBV25-1 with TRBJ2-7, with D unresolved. The V gene lost 0 bases and the J gene lost 6 bases, with 0 bases spanning the gap. This CDR3 contains 10 residues. CDR1 is MGHDK, CDR2 SYGVNS, per germline.

The V call is TRBV6-6, the J call TRBJ1-2; D unclear. Germline-derived CDR1 and CDR2 are MNHNY and SVGAGI (reference sequence). CDR3 length equals 18 residues. Trimming shortened V by 5 bases and J by 4 bases, and 26 bases separated the two germline ends. CDR3: CASSQLAGRSTSGYGYTF. The CDR3, as DNA: TGTGCCAGCAGTCAACTCGCGGGAAGAAGTACCTCTGGCTATGGCTACACCTTC.

The J gene is TRBJ1-3, the V gene TRBV7-9; D uncertain. This CDR3 is built from 17 residues. V was trimmed by 4 bases and J by 0 bases, leaving 16 bases between them. CDR1 and CDR2 from the germline V gene are SEHNR and FQNEAQ (reference sequence). The CDR3 sequence is CASSSQAKRASGNTIYF. For the CDR3, the DNA is TGTGCCAGCAGCTCCCAGGCTAAAAGGGCCTCTGGAAACACCATATATTTT.

The chain joins TRBV7-6 to TRBJ1-3; possibly TRBD1 for D (5 bases). The CDR3 spans 20 residues. Germline assignment: CDR1 SGHVS and CDR2 FNYEAQ. V lost 2 bases and J 0 bases, leaving 23 bases between the germline ends. The CDR3 here is CASSLRVEASGGYSGNTIYF. CDR3 DNA sequence: TGTGCCAGCAGCTTAAGAGTCGAGGCGAGCGGGGGGTACTCTGGAAACACCATATATTTT.

V usage is TRBV6-5 and J usage is TRBJ2-3; weak D call: TRBD1 (6 bases). Germline V gene data show CDR1 as MNHEY and CDR2 as SVGAGI. Trimming cost V 8 bases and J 0 bases, with 9 bases left between them. This CDR3 has 13 residues. DNA for the CDR3: TGTGCCAGCGGGACACCCAGCACAGATACGCAGTATTTT. Amino acids: CASGTPSTDTQYF.

The table lists this clone with a few counts. The chain is built from TRBV14 and TRBJ1-2; 9 positions agree with TRBD1. Per germline, CDR1 SGHDN and CDR2 FVKESK. Germline trimming cut 4 bases from V and 8 bases from J; bases unmatched to any gene: 5. This CDR3 is built from 13 residues. The CDR3 loop is CASSLTGGLGYTF. CDR3 in DNA: TGTGCCAGCAGCCTTACAGGGGGCCTGGGCTACACCTTC.

V usage is TRBV4-1 and J usage is TRBJ2-1; TRBD2 matches at 10 bases. CDR3 length: 16 amino acids. Germline V gives CDR1 MGHRA, CDR2 YSYEKL. Trimming at V came to 6 bases and at J to 1 base, leaving 6 bases not matched to a gene. CDR3 residues: CASRTIAGGSYNEQFF. CDR3 DNA sequence: TGCGCCAGCAGGACTATAGCGGGGGGTTCCTACAATGAGCAGTTCTTC.

This rearrangement joins TRBV19 to TRBJ1-5; 8 positions match TRBD1. Germline V gives CDR1 LNHDA, CDR2 SQIVND (reference sequence). V shed 4 bases and J 4 bases; nucleotides not matched to a gene: 9. This CDR3 has 16 amino acids. The CDR3 spells CASSTHWDRRNQPQHF. For the CDR3, the DNA is TGTGCCAGTAGTACCCACTGGGACAGGAGAAATCAGCCCCAGCATTTT.

The count of this clone is one. V and J are TRBV21-1 and TRBJ1-2. TRBV21-1 is listed as a pseudogene. The CDR3 consists of 15 residues. The CDR3 region has the DNA TGTGCCAGCAGCCCGTGTCCGGACTTAGGCTATGGCTACACCTTC. This codes for CASSPCPDLGYGYTF.

The V and J genes are TRBV11-2 and TRBJ2-1; 8 bases fit TRBD2. The CDR3 has 15 residues. CDR1 SGHAT and CDR2 FQNNGV come from the germline V gene. Losses at the gene ends were 5 bases for V and 4 bases for J; bases not matched to a gene: 7. DNA of the CDR3: TGTGCCAGCAGCCGCCGGGAGGGCGGATACAATGAGCAGTTCTTC. Protein sequence: CASSRREGGYNEQFF.

The V call is TRBV18, the J call TRBJ2-5; D call uncertain. The CDR3 is made up of 15 amino acids. Looked up from germline, CDR1 is KGHSH and CDR2 is LQKENI. Trimming stripped 3 bases from V and 5 bases from J, with 16 bases between. The CDR3, as DNA: TGTGCCAGCTCACCCCGCCCCCCGGGCCGGGAGACCCAGTACTTC. Translated, it gives CASSPRPPGRETQYF.